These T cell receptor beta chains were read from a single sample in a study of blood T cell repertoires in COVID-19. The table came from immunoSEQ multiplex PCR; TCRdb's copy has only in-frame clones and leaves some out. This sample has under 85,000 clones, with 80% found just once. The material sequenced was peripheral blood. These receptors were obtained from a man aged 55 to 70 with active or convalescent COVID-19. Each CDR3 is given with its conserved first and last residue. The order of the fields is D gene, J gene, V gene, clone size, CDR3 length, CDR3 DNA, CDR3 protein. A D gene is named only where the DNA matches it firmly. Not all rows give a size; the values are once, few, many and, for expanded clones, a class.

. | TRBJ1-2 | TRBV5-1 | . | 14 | TGCGCCAGCAGCTCCGGGACAACTAACTATGGCTACACCTTC | CASSSGTTNYGYTF
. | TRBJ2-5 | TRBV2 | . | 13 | TGTGCCAGCAGTGATGCAGGGTTGGAGACCCAGTACTTC | CASSDAGLETQYF
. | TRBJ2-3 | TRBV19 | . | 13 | TGTGCCAGTAGTACTAATAGAGCAGATACGCAGTATTTT | CASSTNRADTQYF
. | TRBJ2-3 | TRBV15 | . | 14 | TGTGCCACCAGGGGGGGACGGAGCACAGATACGCAGTATTTT | CATRGGRSTDTQYF
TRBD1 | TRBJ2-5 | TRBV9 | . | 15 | TGTGCCAGCAGCGTAGACAGGGGGTCTTTAGAGACCCAGTACTTC | CASSVDRGSLETQYF
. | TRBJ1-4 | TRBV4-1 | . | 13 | TGCGCCAGCAGCCTTAGGGGTCATGAAAAACTGTTTTTT | CASSLRGHEKLFF
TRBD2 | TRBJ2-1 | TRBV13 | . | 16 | TGTGCCAGCAGCTTGGCTCCGGGACTAGCAAGGAATGAGCAGTTCTTC | CASSLAPGLARNEQFF
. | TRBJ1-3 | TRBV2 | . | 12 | TGTGCCAGCAGTGTTGGCACAAACACCATATATTTT | CASSVGTNTIYF
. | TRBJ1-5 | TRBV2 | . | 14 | TGTGCCAGCAGTGAAGGCAGACTCAATCAGCCCCAGCATTTT | CASSEGRLNQPQHF
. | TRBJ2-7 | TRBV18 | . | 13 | TGTGCCAGCTCCCAAAGGGGGGGCGACGAGCAGTACTTC | CASSQRGGDEQYF
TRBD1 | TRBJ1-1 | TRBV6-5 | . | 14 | TGTGCCAGCAGTTACACAGGGGGCGGCACTGAAGCTTTCTTT | CASSYTGGGTEAFF
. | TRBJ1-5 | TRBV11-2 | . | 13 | TGTGCCAGCAGTGAGGGTTCTTATCAGCCCCAGCATTTT | CASSEGSYQPQHF
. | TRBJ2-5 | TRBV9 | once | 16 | TGTGCCAGCAGCGTAGCCTCGGAGGTCCGTTGGGAGACCCAGTACTTC | CASSVASEVRWETQYF
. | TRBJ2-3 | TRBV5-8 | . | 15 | TGTGCCAGCAGCTTACGGGGGGACAACACAGATACGCAGTATTTT | CASSLRGDNTDTQYF
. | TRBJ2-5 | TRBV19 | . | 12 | TGTGCCAGTAGTCGGAGTGCAGAGACCCAGTACTTC | CASSRSAETQYF
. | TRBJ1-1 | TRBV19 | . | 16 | TGTGCCAGTAGTCCCTTCAAGGGGGAGGGAAACACTGAAGCTTTCTTT | CASSPFKGEGNTEAFF
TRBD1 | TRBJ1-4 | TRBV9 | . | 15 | TGTGCCAGCAGCGGCCAGACAGGGGCCGAAGAAAAACTGTTTTTT | CASSGQTGAEEKLFF
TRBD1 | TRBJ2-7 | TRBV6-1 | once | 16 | TGTGCCAGCAGTGAAGCAAGACAGGGGAGCTCCTACGAGCAGTACTTC | CASSEARQGSSYEQYF
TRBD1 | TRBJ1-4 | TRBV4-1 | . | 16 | TGCGCCAGCAGCCAGAAGCCGGGACAGCTTAATGAAAAACTGTTTTTT | CASSQKPGQLNEKLFF
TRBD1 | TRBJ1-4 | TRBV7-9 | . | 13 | TGTGCCAGCAGTCCCGGGACAGCTGAAAAACTGTTTTTT | CASSPGTAEKLFF
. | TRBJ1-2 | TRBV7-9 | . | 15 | TGTGCCAGCAGCTTAGATCCGGGAGCAACTGATGGCTACACCTTC | CASSLDPGATDGYTF
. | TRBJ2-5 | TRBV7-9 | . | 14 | TGTGCCAGCAGCTCCTACAGGGATCAAGAGACCCAGTACTTC | CASSSYRDQETQYF
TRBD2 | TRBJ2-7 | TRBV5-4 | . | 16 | TGTGCCAGCAGCTTGGTGTTAGCGGGGGGGTTTTACGAGCAGTACTTC | CASSLVLAGGFYEQYF